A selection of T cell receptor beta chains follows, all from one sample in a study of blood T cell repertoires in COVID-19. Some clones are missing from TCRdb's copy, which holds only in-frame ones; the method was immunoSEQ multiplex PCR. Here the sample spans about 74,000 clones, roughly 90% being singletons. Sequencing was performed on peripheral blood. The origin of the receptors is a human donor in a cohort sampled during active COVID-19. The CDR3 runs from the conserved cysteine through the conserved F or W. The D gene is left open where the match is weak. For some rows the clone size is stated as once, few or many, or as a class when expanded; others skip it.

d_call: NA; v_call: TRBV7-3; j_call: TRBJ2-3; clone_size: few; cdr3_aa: CASSFLGTDTQYF; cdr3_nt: TGTGCCAGCAGCTTTCTCGGTACAGATACGCAGTATTTT
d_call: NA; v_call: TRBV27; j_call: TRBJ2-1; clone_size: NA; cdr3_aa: CASSFYSYNEQFF; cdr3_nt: TGTGCCAGCAGTTTTTATTCCTACAATGAGCAGTTCTTC
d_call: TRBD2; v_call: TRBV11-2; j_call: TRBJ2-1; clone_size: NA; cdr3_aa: CASSPRLAGGPDEQFF; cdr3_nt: TGTGCCAGCAGCCCTAGACTAGCGGGAGGGCCCGATGAGCAGTTCTTC
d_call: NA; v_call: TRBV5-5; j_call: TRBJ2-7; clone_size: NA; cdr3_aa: CASSLAIGISYEQYF; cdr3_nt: TGTGCCAGCAGCTTGGCTATCGGGATTTCCTACGAGCAGTACTTC
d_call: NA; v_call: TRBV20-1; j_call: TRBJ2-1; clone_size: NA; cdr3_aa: CSASQNEQFF; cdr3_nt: TGCAGTGCTAGTCAGAATGAGCAGTTCTTC
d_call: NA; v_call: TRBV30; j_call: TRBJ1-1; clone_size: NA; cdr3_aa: CAWSGRVEGSFF; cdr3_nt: TGTGCCTGGAGCGGGCGGGTGGAGGGTTCTTTCTTT
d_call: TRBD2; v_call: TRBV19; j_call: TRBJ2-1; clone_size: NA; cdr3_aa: CASSPGLAGGSASSYNEQFF; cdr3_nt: TGTGCCAGTAGTCCAGGACTAGCGGGAGGATCAGCGAGCTCCTACAATGAGCAGTTCTTC
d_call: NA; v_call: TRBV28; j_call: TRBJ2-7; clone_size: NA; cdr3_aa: CASSLDRHEQYF; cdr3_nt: TGTGCCAGCAGTTTGGACAGACACGAGCAGTACTTC
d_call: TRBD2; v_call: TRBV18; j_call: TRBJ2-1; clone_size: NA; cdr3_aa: CASSPSRGGFYNEQFF; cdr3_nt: TGTGCCAGCTCACCCTCTCGGGGGGGTTTCTACAATGAGCAGTTCTTC
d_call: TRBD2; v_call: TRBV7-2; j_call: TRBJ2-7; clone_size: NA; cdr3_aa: CASSLMIAGVGEQYF; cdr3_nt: TGTGCCAGCAGCTTAATGATAGCGGGAGTAGGAGAGCAGTACTTC
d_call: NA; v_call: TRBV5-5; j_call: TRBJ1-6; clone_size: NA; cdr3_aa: CASSRGSSYNSPLHF; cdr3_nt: TGTGCCAGCAGCCGCGGAAGCTCCTATAATTCACCCCTCCACTTT
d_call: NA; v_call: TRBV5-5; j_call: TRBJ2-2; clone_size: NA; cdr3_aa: CASSLAAGATTGELFF; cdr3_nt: TGTGCCAGCAGCTTGGCCGCAGGGGCGACAACCGGGGAGCTGTTTTTT
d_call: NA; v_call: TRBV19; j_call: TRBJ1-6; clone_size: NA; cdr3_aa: CASSVDRNNSPLHF; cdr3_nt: TGTGCCAGTAGCGTGGACAGAAATAATTCACCCCTCCACTTT
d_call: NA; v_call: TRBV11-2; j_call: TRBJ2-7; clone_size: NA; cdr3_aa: CASTPQGGSYEQYF; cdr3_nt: TGTGCCAGCACCCCCCAGGGGGGAAGCTACGAGCAGTACTTC
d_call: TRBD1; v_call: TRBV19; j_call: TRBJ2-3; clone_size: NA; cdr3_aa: CASSASGGSTDTQYF; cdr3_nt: TGTGCCAGTAGTGCTTCAGGGGGCTCGACAGATACGCAGTATTTT
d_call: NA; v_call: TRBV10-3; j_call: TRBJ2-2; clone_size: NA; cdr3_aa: CATNGGGGTGELFF; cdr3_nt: TGTGCCACCAACGGAGGGGGGGGTACCGGGGAGCTGTTTTTT
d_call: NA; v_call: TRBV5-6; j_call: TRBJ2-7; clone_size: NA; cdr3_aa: CASSLAGADYYEQYF; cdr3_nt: TGTGCCAGCAGCTTGGCTGGGGCGGACTACTACGAGCAGTACTTC
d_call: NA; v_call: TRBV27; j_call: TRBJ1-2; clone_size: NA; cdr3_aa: CASSFTGNYGYTF; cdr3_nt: TGTGCCAGCAGTTTTACAGGGAACTATGGCTACACCTTC
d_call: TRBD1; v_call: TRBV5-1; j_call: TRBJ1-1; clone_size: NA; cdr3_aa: CASSRDRGNTEAFF; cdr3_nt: TGCGCCAGCAGTAGGGACAGGGGGAACACTGAAGCTTTCTTT
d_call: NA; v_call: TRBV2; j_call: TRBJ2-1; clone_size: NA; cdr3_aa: CASSESGADSYNEQFF; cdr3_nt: TGTGCCAGCAGTGAGAGTGGAGCGGACTCCTACAATGAGCAGTTCTTC
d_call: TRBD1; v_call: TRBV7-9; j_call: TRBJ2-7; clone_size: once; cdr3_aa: CASSLGTEPYEQYF; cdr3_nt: TGTGCCAGCAGCCTAGGGACAGAGCCCTACGAGCAGTACTTC
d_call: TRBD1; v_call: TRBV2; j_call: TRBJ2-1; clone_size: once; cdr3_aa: CASGDRVYNEQFF; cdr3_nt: TGTGCCAGCGGGGACAGGGTATACAATGAGCAGTTCTTC
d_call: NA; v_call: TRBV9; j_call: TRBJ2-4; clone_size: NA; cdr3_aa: CASSGGLGKNIQYF; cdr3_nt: TGTGCCAGCAGCGGGGGGCTTGGCAAAAACATTCAGTACTTC
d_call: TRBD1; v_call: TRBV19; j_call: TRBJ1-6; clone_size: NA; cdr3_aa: CASSVGQGIVSPLHF; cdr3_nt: TGTGCCAGTAGCGTCGGACAGGGGATTGTGTCACCCCTCCACTTT
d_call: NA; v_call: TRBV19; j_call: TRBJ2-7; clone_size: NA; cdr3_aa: CASSIGLTYEQYF; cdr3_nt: TGTGCCAGTAGTATAGGTTTAACCTACGAGCAGTACTTC
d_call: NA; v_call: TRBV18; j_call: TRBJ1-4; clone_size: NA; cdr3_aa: CASSPREGTTNEKLFF; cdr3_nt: TGTGCCAGCTCACCACGGGAGGGAACAACTAATGAAAAACTGTTTTTT